The clone carrying this T cell receptor (beta chain) was picked up many times. Its antigen is not identified. A much larger clone lies one base from this, so it may be a read error. This sample's TCRbeta library carried unique molecular identifier barcodes. Via MiXCR, TCRdb re-called the PCR reads, giving one row per CDR3 protein. In the table there are 200,000 to 250,000 distinct CDR3 sequences, approximately 11% of which are singletons. The data were taken from a study of T-cell reconstitution after alpha-beta-depleted transplantation in children. Study-level results: Recipient T cells and thymic progenitors that survived were the source of the high TCRbeta diversity seen at day 60 in some patients. T cells produced anew were the main source of T-cell counts and diversity one year after transplant. Approximately two months post-transplant, alpha-beta T cells reportedly originated from several hundred expanded graft clones.

CDR3 length: 13 amino acids. Germline CDR1 SGDLS, CDR2 YYNGEE. Germline trimming cut 1 base from V and 4 bases from J; bases unmatched to any gene: 0. Sequencing used PBMCs, obtained before TCRalphabeta/CD19-depleted stem cell transplant. The clonotype was recovered from a child younger than two with acute myeloid leukemia, due to receive a stem cell transplant. The chain is built from TRBV9 and TRBJ2-5, with 8 bases matching TRBD2. As DNA, the CDR3 is TGTGCCAGCAGCGTACTAGCGGGAGAGACCCAGTACTTC. It translates to CASSVLAGETQYF. Based on the CDR3 plus reference TRBV9 and TRBJ2-5, the full variable domain is DSGVTQTPKHLITATGQRVTLRCSPRSGDLSVYWYQQSLDQGLQFLIQYYNGEERAKGNILERFSAQQFPDLHSELNLSSLELGDSALYFCASSVLAGETQYFGPGTRLLVL.